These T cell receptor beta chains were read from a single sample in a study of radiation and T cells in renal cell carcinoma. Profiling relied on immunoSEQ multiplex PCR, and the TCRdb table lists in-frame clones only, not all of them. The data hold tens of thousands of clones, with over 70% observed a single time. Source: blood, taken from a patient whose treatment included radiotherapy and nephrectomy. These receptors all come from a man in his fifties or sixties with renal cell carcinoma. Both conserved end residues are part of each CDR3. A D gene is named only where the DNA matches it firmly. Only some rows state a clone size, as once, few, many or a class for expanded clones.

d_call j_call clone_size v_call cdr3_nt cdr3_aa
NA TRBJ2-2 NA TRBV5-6 TGTGCCAGCAGCTTAGGGGGGATTCACGGGGAGCTGTTTTTT CASSLGGIHGELFF
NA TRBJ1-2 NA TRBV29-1 TGCAGCGTTGACGGGGTCAGTGGCTACACCTTC CSVDGVSGYTF
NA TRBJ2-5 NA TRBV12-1 TGTGCCAGCAGCTGCCCGGGACTAGCGGGAGGGCGAGGGGGCCAAGAGACCCAGTACTTC CASSCPGLAGGRGGQETQYF
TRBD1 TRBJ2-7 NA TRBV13 TGTGCCAGCAGTTTAACCGGGACAGGATCCTACGAGCAGTACTTC CASSLTGTGSYEQYF
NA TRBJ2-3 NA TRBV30 TGTGCCTTGGGGGGAGTTTCTCGTACGCAGTATTTT CALGGVSRTQYF
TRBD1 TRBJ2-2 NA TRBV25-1 TGTGCCAGCAGTCCCCATCACGCCGGGACAGGGTACACCGGGGAGCTGTTTTTT CASSPHHAGTGYTGELFF
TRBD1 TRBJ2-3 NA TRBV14 TGTGCCAGCAGCCGAGGACAGGACGCTAGCACAGATACGCAGTATTTT CASSRGQDASTDTQYF
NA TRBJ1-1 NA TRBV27 TGTGCCAGCAGTTTGGGAACAGGCACTGAAGCTTTCTTT CASSLGTGTEAFF
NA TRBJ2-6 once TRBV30 TGTGCCTGGAGTGTAGGCGGGGCCAACGTCCTGACTTTC CAWSVGGANVLTF
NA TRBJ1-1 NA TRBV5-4 TGTGCCAGCAGCTTGCAGGCAGGCCGGAACACTGAAGCTTTCTTT CASSLQAGRNTEAFF
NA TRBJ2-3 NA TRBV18 TGTGCCAGCTCATTTCTTAGGGGGGATACGCAGTATTTT CASSFLRGDTQYF
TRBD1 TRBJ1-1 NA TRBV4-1 TGCGCCAGCAGCCAAGATCACAGGGGGCAAGCTGAAGCTTTCTTT CASSQDHRGQAEAFF
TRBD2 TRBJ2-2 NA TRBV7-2 TGTGCCAGCAGCTTAGGGCTAGCGGGAGGGGCGAACACCGGGGAGCTGTTTTTT CASSLGLAGGANTGELFF
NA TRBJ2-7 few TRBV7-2 TGTGCCAGCAGCTTTGGCAGGGACTACGAGCAGTACTTC CASSFGRDYEQYF
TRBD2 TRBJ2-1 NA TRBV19 TGTGCCAGTAGGCGGGAGAGCTCCTACAATGAGCAGTTCTTC CASRRESSYNEQFF
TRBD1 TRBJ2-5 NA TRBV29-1 TGCAGCGTCGGGACAGGGGGAGAGACCCAGTACTTC CSVGTGGETQYF
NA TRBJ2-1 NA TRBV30 TGTGCCTGGAGTGTACGTCCAGGGGAGCAGTTCTTC CAWSVRPGEQFF
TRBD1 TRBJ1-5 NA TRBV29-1 TGCAGCGTTGGACAGGGAAAAAATCAGCCCCAGCATTTT CSVGQGKNQPQHF
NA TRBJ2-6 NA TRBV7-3 TGTGCCAGCAGCTCCCGATCTGGGGCCAACGTCCTGACTTTC CASSSRSGANVLTF
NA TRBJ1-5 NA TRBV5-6 TGTGCCAGCAGCCCCCGGCAAGGGGCGAATAGCAATCAGCCCCAGCATTTT CASSPRQGANSNQPQHF
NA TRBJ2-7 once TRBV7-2 TGTGCCAGCAGCTTAGTTGTGGGTTCTAACGAGCAGTACTTC CASSLVVGSNEQYF
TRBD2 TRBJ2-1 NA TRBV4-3 TGCGCCAGCAGCCAAGGCTTAGCGGGAGGAGGCAATGAGCAGTTCTTC CASSQGLAGGGNEQFF
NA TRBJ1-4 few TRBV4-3 TGCGCCAGCAGCCAAGAAGGACTAGGCGAAAAACTGTTTTTT CASSQEGLGEKLFF
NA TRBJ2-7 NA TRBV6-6 TGTGCCAGCAGTTACCGGGAGATCACCTACGAGCAGTACTTC CASSYREITYEQYF
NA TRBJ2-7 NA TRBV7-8 TGTGCCAGCAGCTCTCCACTAGACGAGCAGTACTTC CASSSPLDEQYF
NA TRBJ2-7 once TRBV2 TGTGCCAGCAGTGAATGGCAGGGAAGCGGTTACGAGCAGTACTTC CASSEWQGSGYEQYF
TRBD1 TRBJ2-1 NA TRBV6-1 TGTGCCAGCAGTATGCGACAGGGGCCGGAGCAGTTCTTC CASSMRQGPEQFF
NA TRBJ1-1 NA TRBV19 TGTGCCAGTAGTATAGGGGACGGTACTGAAGCTTTCTTT CASSIGDGTEAFF
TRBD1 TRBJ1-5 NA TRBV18 TGTGCCAGCTCGCAGCAGGGGGCTGGGCAGCCCCAGCATTTT CASSQQGAGQPQHF
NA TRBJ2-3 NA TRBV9 TGTGCCAGCAGCCGTACGCGCGGCCGCCCCCCCGGAATGGATACGCAGTATTTT CASSRTRGRPPGMDTQYF
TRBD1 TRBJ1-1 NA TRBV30 TGTGCCGAGGGACAGATGGACACTGAAGCTTTCTTT CAEGQMDTEAFF
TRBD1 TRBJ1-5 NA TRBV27 TGTGCCAGCAGTTTAAGACAGGGGGACCAGCCCCAGCATTTT CASSLRQGDQPQHF
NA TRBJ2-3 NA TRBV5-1 TGCGCCAGCAGCCCCGGGGCGGTAGGCACAGATACGCAGTATTTT CASSPGAVGTDTQYF
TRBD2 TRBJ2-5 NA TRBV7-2 TGTGCCAGCAGCTTAGACCCTTTAGGCGGGGGGAGGGAGACCCAGTACTTC CASSLDPLGGGRETQYF
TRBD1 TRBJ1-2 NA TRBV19 TGTGCCAGTAGCCCCGGACAGGGGGACTTATATGGCTACACCTTC CASSPGQGDLYGYTF
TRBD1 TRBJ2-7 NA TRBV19 TGTGCCAGTAGTTCCCCCCGGGACAGGAGCTCCTACGAGCAGTACTTC CASSSPRDRSSYEQYF
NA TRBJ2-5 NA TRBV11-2 TGTGCCAGCAGCTTAGTTTTCAGATGGACCCAAGAGACCCAGTACTTC CASSLVFRWTQETQYF
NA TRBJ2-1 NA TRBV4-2 TGTGCCAGCAGCCAAGATCTGGGGGGATTCTCCTACAATGAGCAGTTCTTC CASSQDLGGFSYNEQFF
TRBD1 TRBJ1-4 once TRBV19 TGTGCCAGTAGACTCCGGGACAGGGGGCTTGTTAATGAAAAACTGTTTTTT CASRLRDRGLVNEKLFF
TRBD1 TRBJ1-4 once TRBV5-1 TGCGCCAGCAGCTTCCGTGGACAGGCAATATCGGAAAAACTGTTTTTT CASSFRGQAISEKLFF
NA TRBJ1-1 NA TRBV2 TGTGCCAGCATGATCAGGGGCAACACTGAAGCTTTCTTT CASMIRGNTEAFF
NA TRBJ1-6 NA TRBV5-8 TGTGCCAGCAGCTCGAGGCCGGGTCCGCGGTCCTATAATTCACCCCTCCACTTT CASSSRPGPRSYNSPLHF
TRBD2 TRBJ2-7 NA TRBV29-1 TGCAGCGTTTCAGGGAGGGGAGACGAGCAGTACTTC CSVSGRGDEQYF
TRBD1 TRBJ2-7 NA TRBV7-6 TGTGCCAGCAGCATACCGGGACAGGGGGAATACGAGCAGTACTTC CASSIPGQGEYEQYF
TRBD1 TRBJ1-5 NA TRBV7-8 TGTGCCAGCAGCCCTCGGACAGGGCATAGCAATCAGCCCCAGCATTTT CASSPRTGHSNQPQHF